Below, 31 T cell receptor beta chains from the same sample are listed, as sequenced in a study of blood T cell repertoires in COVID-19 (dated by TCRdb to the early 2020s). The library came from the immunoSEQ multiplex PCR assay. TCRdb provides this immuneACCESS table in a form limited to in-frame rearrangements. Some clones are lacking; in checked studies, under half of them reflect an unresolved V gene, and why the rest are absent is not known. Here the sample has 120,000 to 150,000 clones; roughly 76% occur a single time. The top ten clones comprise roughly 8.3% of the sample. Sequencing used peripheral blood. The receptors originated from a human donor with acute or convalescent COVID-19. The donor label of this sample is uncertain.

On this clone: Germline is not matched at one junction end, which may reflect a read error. CDR3: CASSSLGGNAGELFF. CDR3 nucleotides: TGTGCCAGCAGCTCCCTGGGGGGGAACGCCGGGGAGCTGTTTTTT. This rearrangement joins TRBV9 to TRBJ2-2, with 7 nucleotides matching TRBD2. The CDR3 totals 15 residues. Per germline, CDR1 SGDLS and CDR2 YYNGEE.

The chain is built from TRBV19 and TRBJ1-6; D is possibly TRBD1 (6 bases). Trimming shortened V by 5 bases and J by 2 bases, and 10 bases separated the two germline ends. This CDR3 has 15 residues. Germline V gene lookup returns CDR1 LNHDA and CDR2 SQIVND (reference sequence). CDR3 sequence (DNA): TGTGCCAGTAGTCCAGGGGTCACCTATAATTCACCCCTCCACTTT. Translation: CASSPGVTYNSPLHF.

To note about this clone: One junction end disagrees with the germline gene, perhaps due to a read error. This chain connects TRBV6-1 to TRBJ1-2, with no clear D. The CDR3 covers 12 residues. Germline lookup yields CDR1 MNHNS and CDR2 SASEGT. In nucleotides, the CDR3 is TGTGCCAGCAGTCAAGCCTCCTATGGCTACACCTTC. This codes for CASSQASYGYTF.

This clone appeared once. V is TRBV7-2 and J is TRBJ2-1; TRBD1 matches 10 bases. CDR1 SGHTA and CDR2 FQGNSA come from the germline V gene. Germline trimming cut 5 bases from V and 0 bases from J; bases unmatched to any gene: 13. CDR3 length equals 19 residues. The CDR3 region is CASSNPRQGAYSSYNEQFF. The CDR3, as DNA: TGTGCCAGCAGCAACCCCCGACAGGGGGCGTATAGCTCCTACAATGAGCAGTTCTTC. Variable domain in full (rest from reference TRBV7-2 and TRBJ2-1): GAGVSQSPSNKVTEKGKDVELRCDPISGHTALYWYRQSLGQGLEFLIYFQGNSAPDKSGLPSDRFSAERTGGSVSTLTIQRTQQEDSAVYLCASSNPRQGAYSSYNEQFFGPGTRLTVL.

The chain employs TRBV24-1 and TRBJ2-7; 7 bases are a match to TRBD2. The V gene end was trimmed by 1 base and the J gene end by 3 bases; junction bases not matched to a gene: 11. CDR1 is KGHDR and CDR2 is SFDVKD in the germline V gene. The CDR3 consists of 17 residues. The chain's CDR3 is CATSDLAGTPPYYEQYV. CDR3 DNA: TGTGCCACCAGTGATTTAGCGGGAACACCCCCTTACTACGAGCAGTACGTC.

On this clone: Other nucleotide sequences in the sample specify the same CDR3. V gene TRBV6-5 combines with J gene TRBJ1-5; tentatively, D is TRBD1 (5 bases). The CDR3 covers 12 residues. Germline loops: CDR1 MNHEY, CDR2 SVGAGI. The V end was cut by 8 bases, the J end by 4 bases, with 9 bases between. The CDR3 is CASGRGNQPQHF. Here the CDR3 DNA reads TGTGCCAGCGGGAGGGGTAATCAGCCCCAGCATTTT.

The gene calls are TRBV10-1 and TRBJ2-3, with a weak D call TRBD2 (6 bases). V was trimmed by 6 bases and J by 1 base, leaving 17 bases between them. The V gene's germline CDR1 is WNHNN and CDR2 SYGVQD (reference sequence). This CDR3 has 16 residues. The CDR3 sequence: CASSWLASGGTDTQYF. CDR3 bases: TGCGCCAGCAGCTGGCTAGCGTCCGGAGGCACAGATACGCAGTATTTT.

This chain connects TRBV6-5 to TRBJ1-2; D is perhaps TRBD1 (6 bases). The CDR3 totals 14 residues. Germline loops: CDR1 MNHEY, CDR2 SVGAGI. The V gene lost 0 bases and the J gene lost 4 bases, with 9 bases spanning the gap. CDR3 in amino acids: CASSYSAGAYGYTF. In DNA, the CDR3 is TGTGCCAGCAGTTACTCGGCAGGGGCCTATGGCTACACCTTC.

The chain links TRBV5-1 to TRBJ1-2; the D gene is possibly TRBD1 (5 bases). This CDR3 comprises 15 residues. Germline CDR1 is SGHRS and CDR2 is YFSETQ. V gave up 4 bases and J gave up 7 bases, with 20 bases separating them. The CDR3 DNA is TGCGCCAGCAGCGAGATAGGGGATTATCGGGCTGGCTACACCTTC. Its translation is CASSEIGDYRAGYTF.

The chain's CDR3 is CATSKGAPRETQYF. The CDR3 DNA reads as TGTGCCACCAGCAAGGGAGCCCCTCGAGAGACCCAGTACTTC. The chain is built from TRBV15 and TRBJ2-5, with D tentatively TRBD2 (5 bases). The germline V gene encodes CDR1 LNHNV and CDR2 YYDKDF (reference sequence). This CDR3 is built from 14 residues. Trimming shortened V by 4 bases and J by 4 bases, and 13 bases separated the two germline ends. Using reference TRBV15 and TRBJ2-5 for the parts outside the CDR3, the full variable domain is DAMVIQNPRYQVTQFGKPVTLSCSQTLNHNVMYWYQQKSSQAPKLLFHYYDKDFNNEADTPDNFQSRRPNTSFCFLDIRSPGLGDTAMYLCATSKGAPRETQYFGPGTRLLVL.

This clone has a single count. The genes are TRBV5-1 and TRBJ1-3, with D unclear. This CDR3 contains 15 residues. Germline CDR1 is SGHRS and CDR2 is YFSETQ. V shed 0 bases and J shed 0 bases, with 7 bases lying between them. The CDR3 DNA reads TGCGCCAGCAGCTTGGAGACAAGCTCTGGAAACACCATATATTTT. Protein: CASSLETSSGNTIYF.

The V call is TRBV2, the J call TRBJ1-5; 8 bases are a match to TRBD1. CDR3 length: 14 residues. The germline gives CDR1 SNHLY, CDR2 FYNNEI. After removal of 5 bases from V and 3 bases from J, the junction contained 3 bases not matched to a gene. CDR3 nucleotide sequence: TGTGCCAGCAGTCCGGACAGGGACAATCAGCCCCAGCATTTT. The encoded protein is CASSPDRDNQPQHF.

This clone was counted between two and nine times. The CDR3 coding sequence is TGTGCCAGCAGCTTAGGGACAGGGGGAAACATTCAGTACTTC. It codes for CASSLGTGGNIQYF. This chain links TRBV7-6 with TRBJ2-4; 10 bases align to TRBD1. V lost 1 base to trimming and J lost 6 bases; unmatched junction nucleotides: 0. Germline values: CDR1 SGHVS, CDR2 FNYEAQ. The CDR3 has 14 residues.

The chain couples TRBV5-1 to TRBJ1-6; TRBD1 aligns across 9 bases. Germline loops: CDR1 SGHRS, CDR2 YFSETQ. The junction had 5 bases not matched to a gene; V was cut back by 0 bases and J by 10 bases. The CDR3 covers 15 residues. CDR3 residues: CASSLDRGPGSPLHF. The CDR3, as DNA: TGCGCCAGCAGCTTGGACAGGGGGCCGGGATCACCCCTCCACTTT.

CDR3 residues: CSVRGQPNTEAFF. The DNA for the CDR3 is TGCAGCGTTAGGGGACAACCGAACACTGAAGCTTTCTTT. The chain carries TRBV29-1 and TRBJ1-1; D possibly corresponds to TRBD1 (6 bases). Per the germline V gene, CDR1 is SQVTM and CDR2 is ANQGSEA. The CDR3 consists of 13 residues. V was clipped by 5 bases and J by 1 base, with 11 bases between them.

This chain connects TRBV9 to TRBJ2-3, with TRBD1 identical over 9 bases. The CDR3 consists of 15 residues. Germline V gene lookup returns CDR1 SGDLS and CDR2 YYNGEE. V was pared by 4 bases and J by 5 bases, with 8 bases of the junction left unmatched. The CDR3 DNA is TGTGCCAGCAGCCCCCGGACAGGGGAGGGAGATACGCAGTATTTT. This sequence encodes CASSPRTGEGDTQYF.

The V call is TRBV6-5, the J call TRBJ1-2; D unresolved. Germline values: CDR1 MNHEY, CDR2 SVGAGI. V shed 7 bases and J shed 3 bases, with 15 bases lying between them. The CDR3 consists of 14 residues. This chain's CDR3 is CASKEGPRDYGYTF. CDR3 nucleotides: TGTGCCAGCAAAGAGGGCCCTCGGGACTATGGCTACACCTTC.

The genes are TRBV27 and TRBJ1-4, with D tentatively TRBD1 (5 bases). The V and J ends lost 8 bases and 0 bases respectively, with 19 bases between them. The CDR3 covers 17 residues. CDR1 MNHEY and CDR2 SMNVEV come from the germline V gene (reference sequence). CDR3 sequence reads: CASSLAGPGATNEKLFF. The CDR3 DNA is TGTGCCAGCTCTTTAGCGGGACCAGGAGCAACTAATGAAAAACTGTTTTTT.

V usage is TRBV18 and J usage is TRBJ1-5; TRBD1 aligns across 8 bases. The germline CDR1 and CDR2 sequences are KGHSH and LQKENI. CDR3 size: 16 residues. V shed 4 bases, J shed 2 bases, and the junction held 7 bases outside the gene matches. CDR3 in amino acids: CASSLSLDRGNQPQHF. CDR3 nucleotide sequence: TGTGCCAGCTCACTATCGCTGGACAGGGGCAATCAGCCCCAGCATTTT.

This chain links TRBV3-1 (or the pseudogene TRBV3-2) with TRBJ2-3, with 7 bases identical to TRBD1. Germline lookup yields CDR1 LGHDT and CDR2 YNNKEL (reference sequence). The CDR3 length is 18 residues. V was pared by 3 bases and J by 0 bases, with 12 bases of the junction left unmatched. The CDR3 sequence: CASSQGTVSPSSTDTQYF. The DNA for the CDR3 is TGTGCCAGCAGCCAGGGGACAGTCTCCCCCTCTAGCACAGATACGCAGTATTTT.

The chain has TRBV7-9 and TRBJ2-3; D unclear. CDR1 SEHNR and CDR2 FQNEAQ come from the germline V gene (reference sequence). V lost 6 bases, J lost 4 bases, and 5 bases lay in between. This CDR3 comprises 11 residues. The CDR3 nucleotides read TGTGCCAGCAGGAACTCAGATACGCAGTATTTT. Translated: CASRNSDTQYF.

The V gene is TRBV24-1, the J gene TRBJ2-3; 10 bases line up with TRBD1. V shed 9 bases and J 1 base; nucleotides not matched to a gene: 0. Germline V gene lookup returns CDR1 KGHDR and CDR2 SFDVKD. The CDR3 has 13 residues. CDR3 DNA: TGTGCCACCGGACAGGGGGGCACAGATACGCAGTATTTT. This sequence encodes CATGQGGTDTQYF.

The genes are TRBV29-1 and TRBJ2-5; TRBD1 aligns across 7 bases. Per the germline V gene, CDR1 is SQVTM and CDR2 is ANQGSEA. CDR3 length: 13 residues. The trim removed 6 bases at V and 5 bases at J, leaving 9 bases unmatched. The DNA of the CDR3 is TGCAGCGTGGGACAGAGGGACGGGGAGACCCAGTACTTC. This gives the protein CSVGQRDGETQYF.

The chain's CDR3 is CASSPGTGGWGNIQYF. The CDR3 DNA follows: TGTGCCAGCAGCCCCGGGACAGGGGGCTGGGGGAACATTCAGTACTTC. The chain recombines TRBV7-6 with TRBJ2-4; TRBD1 aligns across 12 bases. CDR3 length: 16 amino acids. The junction had 9 bases not matched to a gene; V was cut back by 5 bases and J by 7 bases. The germline gives CDR1 SGHVS, CDR2 FNYEAQ.

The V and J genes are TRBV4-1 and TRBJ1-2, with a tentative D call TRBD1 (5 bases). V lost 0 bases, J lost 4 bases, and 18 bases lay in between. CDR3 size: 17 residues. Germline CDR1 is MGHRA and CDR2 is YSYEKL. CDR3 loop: CASSQDRQSSVFYGYTF. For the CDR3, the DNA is TGCGCCAGCAGCCAAGATCGACAGTCTTCCGTCTTCTATGGCTACACCTTC.

CDR3 amino acids: CSVDRAYGYTF. CDR3 bases: TGCAGCGTTGACAGGGCCTATGGCTACACCTTC. The genes are TRBV29-1 and TRBJ1-2, with a possible D match to TRBD1 (5 bases). V lost 3 bases to trimming and J lost 4 bases, with 6 bases between them. Germline loops: CDR1 SQVTM, CDR2 ANQGSEA. CDR3 length: 11 residues. Looking up the rest from reference TRBV29-1 and TRBJ1-2 gives the full variable domain: SAVISQKPSRDICQRGTSLTIQCQVDSQVTMMFWYRQQPGQSLTLIATANQGSEATYESGFVIDKFPISRPNLTFSTLTVSNMSPEDSSIYLCSVDRAYGYTFGSGTRLTVV.

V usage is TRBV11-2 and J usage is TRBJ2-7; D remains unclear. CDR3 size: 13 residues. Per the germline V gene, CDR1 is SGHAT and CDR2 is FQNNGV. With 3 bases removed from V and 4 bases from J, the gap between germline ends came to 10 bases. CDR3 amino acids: CASSLWSGYEQYV. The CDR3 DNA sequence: TGTGCCAGCAGCTTGTGGAGTGGGTACGAGCAGTACGTC.

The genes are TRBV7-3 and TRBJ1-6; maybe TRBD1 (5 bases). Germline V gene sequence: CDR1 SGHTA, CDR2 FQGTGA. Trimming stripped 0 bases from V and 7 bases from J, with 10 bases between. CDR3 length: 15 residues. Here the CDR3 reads CASSLTAAGNSPLHF. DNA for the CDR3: TGTGCCAGCAGCTTAACGGCGGCAGGGAATTCACCCCTCCACTTT.

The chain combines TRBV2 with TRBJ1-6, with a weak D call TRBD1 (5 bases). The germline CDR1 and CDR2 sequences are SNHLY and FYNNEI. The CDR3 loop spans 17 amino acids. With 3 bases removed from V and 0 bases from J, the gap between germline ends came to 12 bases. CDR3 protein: CASSEIPQDSYNSPLHF. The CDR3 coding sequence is TGTGCCAGCAGTGAGATCCCACAGGACTCCTATAATTCACCCCTCCACTTT.

The CDR3 here is CASSPWGGTDSPLHF. The CDR3 DNA reads TGTGCCAGCAGCCCCTGGGGGGGAACCGATTCACCCCTCCACTTT. The chain is built from TRBV5-4 and TRBJ1-6; maybe TRBD1 (5 bases). The CDR3 totals 15 residues. V was clipped by 4 bases and J by 8 bases, with 16 bases between them. Germline-derived CDR1 and CDR2 are SGHNT and YYREEE (reference sequence).

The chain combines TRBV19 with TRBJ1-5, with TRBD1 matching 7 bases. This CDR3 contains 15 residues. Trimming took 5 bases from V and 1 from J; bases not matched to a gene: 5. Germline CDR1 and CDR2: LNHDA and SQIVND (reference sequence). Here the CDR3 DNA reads TGTGCCAGTAGTTCGGACAGGTTCAGCAATCAGCCCCAGCATTTT. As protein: CASSSDRFSNQPQHF.